This TCR beta chain originates from a study of T-cell memory formation after mild COVID-19. This clonotype came up a few times. Germline V gene data show CDR1 as SGHRS and CDR2 as YFSETQ. V lost 4 bases to trimming and J lost 4 bases; unmatched junction nucleotides: 4. The CDR3 has 15 amino acids. TCRdb ran MiXCR on the 5' RACE reads and lists one entry per CDR3 protein. The table includes 400,000 to 500,000 distinct CDR3 sequences, roughly 18% detected once. Sequenced input: PBMCs or a T cell subset sorted from them (not recorded which). The sequence was collected from a man younger than 30 who had mild COVID-19 (a few samples of this study predate the infection). Cell type and time point are not known. The V and J genes are TRBV5-1 and TRBJ1-3, with 11 bases fitting TRBD1. CDR3 sequence: CASSSGQGAGNTIYF. CDR3 DNA: TGCGCCAGCAGCAGTGGACAGGGGGCAGGAAACACCATATATTTT.